Presented here are 27 T cell receptor beta chains from one specimen sequenced in a study of shared clonotypes between healthy human individuals. Clones were sequenced by immunoSEQ multiplex PCR, and TCRdb holds only the in-frame ones, with some missing. The table shows about 1 million clones, with about 70% occurring only once. The sample was memory CD4+ T cells sorted from blood. Subset here: CD45RA-negative fraction. The origin of the receptors is a man between 18 and 29 years old in good health.

The gene calls are TRBV4-3 and TRBJ1-1; D call uncertain. The germline V gene encodes CDR1 LGHNA and CDR2 YSLEER. V was pared by 0 bases and J by 0 bases, with 5 bases between. The length of the CDR3 is 14 residues. The CDR3 DNA sequence: TGCGCCAGCAGCCAAGATCTCATGAACACTGAAGCTTTCTTT. It is translated as CASSQDLMNTEAFF.

The V gene is TRBV9, the J gene TRBJ1-1, with a weak D call TRBD1 (6 bases). Germline V CDR1 and CDR2: SGDLS, YYNGEE. The V and J ends lost 4 bases and 3 bases respectively, with 13 bases between them. The CDR3 extends over 14 amino acids. CDR3 amino acids: CASSLMGADTEAFF. As DNA, the CDR3 is TGTGCCAGCAGCCTCATGGGGGCAGACACTGAAGCTTTCTTT.

The V call is TRBV4-1, the J call TRBJ2-7, with TRBD1 matching over 7 bases. The CDR3 is made up of 14 amino acids. The V segment lost 4 bases and the J segment 7 bases; nucleotides outside the gene matches: 10. Germline CDR1 is MGHRA and CDR2 is YSYEKL. The CDR3 region has the DNA TGCGCCAGCAGCCCTAACAAGGGGGCGTGGGAGCAGTACTTC. Translating it yields CASSPNKGAWEQYF.

This chain connects TRBV10-3 to TRBJ2-7; 13 nucleotides match TRBD2. V lost 4 bases to trimming and J lost 9 bases; unmatched junction nucleotides: 12. The CDR3 loop spans 16 amino acids. Germline V gene data show CDR1 as ENHRY and CDR2 as SYGVKD. In DNA form, the CDR3 reads TGTGCCATCAGTGCCGGGACTAGCGGGACGTCGGTGGGGCAGTACTTC. It translates to CAISAGTSGTSVGQYF.

In regard to this clone: The identical CDR3 is also encoded by other nucleotide sequences in the sample. J is TRBJ1-6 and V is TRBV6-1; tentative D call: TRBD1 (6 bases). Germline CDR1 reads MNHNS; CDR2 reads SASEGT. CDR3 size: 14 residues. The germline V and J ends were trimmed by 6 bases and 9 bases, with 15 bases remaining between them. In nucleotides, the CDR3 is TGTGCCAGCAGAGGGGGGCAGGGCCGTTCACCCCTCCACTTT. Protein sequence: CASRGGQGRSPLHF.

The chain links TRBV7-2 to TRBJ2-2, with a possible D match to TRBD1 (6 bases). This CDR3 is 13 amino acids long. The germline CDR1 and CDR2 sequences are SGHTA and FQGNSA. V was cut by 5 bases and J by 3 bases, with 7 bases left in between. The CDR3 nucleotides are TGTGCCAGCAGCGGGGGCTACACCGGGGAGCTGTTTTTT. Its translation: CASSGGYTGELFF.

Regarding this clone: This sample includes further DNA sequences coding for the same CDR3. V usage is TRBV18 and J usage is TRBJ1-1; D call uncertain. The length of the CDR3 is 13 residues. Germline V gene data show CDR1 as KGHSH and CDR2 as LQKENI. Trimming removed 1 base at V and 2 bases at J, with 5 bases between. CDR3 residues: CASSPQGNTEAFF. CDR3 in DNA: TGTGCCAGCTCACCACAGGGAAACACTGAAGCTTTCTTT. Combining the CDR3 with reference TRBV18 and TRBJ1-1 gives the whole variable domain NAGVMQNPRHLVRRRGQEARLRCSPMKGHSHVYWYRQLPEEGLKFMVYLQKENIIDESGMPKERFSAEFPKEGPSILRIQQVVRGDSAAYFCASSPQGNTEAFFGQGTRLTVV.

V and J are TRBV28 and TRBJ2-1, with D maybe TRBD2 (6 bases). The CDR3 covers 15 residues. The V gene's germline CDR1 is MDHEN and CDR2 SYDVKM. Between the trimmed V and J ends, which lost 6 bases and 4 bases, there was a span of 16 bases. The CDR3 sequence: CASSKIGTYYNEQFF. The CDR3 DNA reads TGTGCCAGCAGCAAAATCGGGACTTATTACAATGAGCAGTTCTTC.

The V gene is TRBV30, the J gene TRBJ2-2; 8 bases align to TRBD2. J gave up 0 bases and V 8 bases, and 5 bases lay outside the gene matches. CDR1 GTSNPN and CDR2 SVGIG come from the germline V gene (reference sequence). This CDR3 has 14 amino acids. The CDR3 bases are TGTGCCCGAGCGGGGGCCGCGAACACCGGGGAGCTGTTTTTT. This sequence encodes CARAGAANTGELFF.

V is TRBV6-5 and J is TRBJ1-2; 9 bases fit TRBD1. The CDR3 covers 15 residues. V shed 0 bases, J shed 6 bases, and the junction held 5 bases outside the gene matches. Germline CDR1 MNHEY, CDR2 SVGAGI. The CDR3 sequence is CASSYSTQGANGYTF. In DNA form, the CDR3 reads TGTGCCAGCAGTTACTCGACACAGGGGGCGAATGGCTACACCTTC.

The rearrangement joins TRBV19 to TRBJ2-7, with unresolved D. V lost 5 bases to trimming and J lost 2 bases, with 10 bases between them. CDR1 is LNHDA and CDR2 is SQIVND in the germline V gene (reference sequence). This CDR3 has 13 amino acids. CDR3 bases: TGTGCCAGTAGTGACGGAAACCCCTACGAGCAGTACTTC. Translating it yields CASSDGNPYEQYF.

V gene TRBV4-1 combines with J gene TRBJ2-7, with 9 nucleotides matching TRBD1. Germline CDR1 and CDR2: MGHRA and YSYEKL. The CDR3 runs 14 residues. Trimming cost V 6 bases and J 4 bases; bases outside gene matches: 7. CDR3 nucleotide sequence: TGCGCCAGCAGGAATACAGGGGGCGGGTACGAGCAGTACTTC. Translating gives CASRNTGGGYEQYF.

The chain is built from TRBV19 and TRBJ1-5; the match to TRBD1 covers 11 bases. Germline values: CDR1 LNHDA, CDR2 SQIVND (reference sequence). The V and J ends lost 5 bases and 3 bases, in that order; junction bases with no gene match: 3. The CDR3 consists of 15 residues. The CDR3: CASSVDRGLNQPQHF. CDR3 nucleotides: TGTGCCAGTAGTGTGGACAGGGGGCTCAATCAGCCCCAGCATTTT.

This clone was observed a handful of times. The gene calls are TRBV4-1 and TRBJ1-5; the match to TRBD1 covers 9 bases. Trimming removed 2 bases from V and 6 bases from J; junction bases left unmatched: 5. This CDR3 contains 15 residues. Germline V gene lookup returns CDR1 MGHRA and CDR2 YSYEKL. The CDR3, as DNA: TGCGCCAGCAGCCAACAAGTGACAGGGGGTCAGCCCCAGCATTTT. Translating it yields CASSQQVTGGQPQHF.

The rearrangement uses TRBV15 and TRBJ1-4, with D possibly matching TRBD1 (6 bases). The CDR3 spans 17 residues. Trimming cost V 0 bases and J 5 bases, with 16 bases left between them. Germline CDR1 and CDR2: LNHNV and YYDKDF (reference sequence). The CDR3 loop reads CATSRDLGAKENEKLFF. CDR3 DNA sequence: TGTGCCACCAGCAGAGATCTGGGGGCGAAGGAGAATGAAAAACTGTTTTTT. The complete variable domain, with remaining parts taken from reference TRBV15 and TRBJ1-4, reads DAMVIQNPRYQVTQFGKPVTLSCSQTLNHNVMYWYQQKSSQAPKLLFHYYDKDFNNEADTPDNFQSRRPNTSFCFLDIRSPGLGDTAMYLCATSRDLGAKENEKLFFGSGTQLSVL.

This clone has just one count. The V call is TRBV6-5, the J call TRBJ1-5, with TRBD1 matching 7 bases. Germline values: CDR1 MNHEY, CDR2 SVGAGI. V lost 4 bases and J lost 6; bases outside the gene matches: 9. The CDR3 extends over 15 amino acids. CDR3 sequence (DNA): TGTGCCAGCAGTTCCCTCGGACAGGTTGGTCAGCCCCAGCATTTT. It encodes CASSSLGQVGQPQHF.

This clone was counted only a few times. This chain connects TRBV2 to TRBJ1-3, with D perhaps TRBD1 (6 bases). Germline CDR1 is SNHLY and CDR2 is FYNNEI. V gave up 7 bases and J gave up 3 bases, with 13 bases separating them. The CDR3 has 14 amino acids. CDR3 DNA sequence: TGTGCCAGCAACAGGGCGGAAGGTGGAAACACCATATATTTT. Its protein product is CASNRAEGGNTIYF.

This clone came up a few times. The chain uses TRBV27 and TRBJ1-5; D call uncertain. The CDR3 sequence is 16 residues long. Germline loops: CDR1 MNHEY, CDR2 SMNVEV (reference sequence). V was pared by 0 bases and J by 0 bases, with 9 bases between. CDR3 in DNA: TGTGCCAGCAGTTTATCGATAGGAGCTAGCAATCAGCCCCAGCATTTT. This sequence encodes CASSLSIGASNQPQHF.

The chain recombines TRBV5-6 with TRBJ2-1; TRBD2 matches 9 bases. The CDR3 has 14 residues. The V and J ends lost 4 bases and 10 bases, in that order; junction bases with no gene match: 9. Per the germline V gene, CDR1 is SGHDT and CDR2 is YYEEEE. This chain's CDR3 is CASSRGLAKGEQFF. The CDR3 DNA is TGTGCCAGCAGCCGGGGACTAGCTAAGGGAGAGCAGTTCTTC.

The chain's CDR3 is CASSLVGVNSGNTIYF. CDR3 sequence (DNA): TGTGCCAGCAGCTTGGTGGGAGTGAACTCTGGAAACACCATATATTTT. The rearrangement uses TRBV5-4 and TRBJ1-3; D is ambiguous. The CDR3 extends over 16 amino acids. V lost 0 bases and J lost 0, with 10 bases in between. In germline, CDR1 is SGHNT, CDR2 YYREEE (reference sequence).

Here the CDR3 DNA reads TGTGCCAGCAGCACACGACAGGGGAAGAGCGCCGGGGAGCTGTTTTTT. Translating it yields CASSTRQGKSAGELFF. The J gene is TRBJ2-2, the V gene TRBV13; TRBD1 matches 8 bases. J lost 6 bases, V lost 5 bases, and 11 bases had no gene match. The CDR3 has 16 amino acids. The germline V gene encodes CDR1 PRHDT and CDR2 FYEKMQ (reference sequence).

This chain uses TRBV19 with TRBJ1-1, with D unresolved. V gave up 5 bases and J gave up 5 bases, with 6 bases separating them. Germline lookup yields CDR1 LNHDA and CDR2 SQIVND (reference sequence). The CDR3 loop spans 11 amino acids. The CDR3 nucleotides read TGTGCCAGTAGTGTTAGTACTGAAGCTTTCTTT. Its protein product is CASSVSTEAFF.

This rearrangement joins TRBV21-1 to TRBJ1-1; the DNA was not compared with TRBD1, the D call given in the table. TRBV21-1 is reported as a pseudogene. The CDR3 runs to 18 residues. CDR3 in DNA: TGTGCCAGCAGCAAAGGGGACAGGGAAATTCGCAAGAACACTGAAGCTTTCTTT. Translating gives CASSKGDREIRKNTEAFF.

The J gene is TRBJ2-2, the V gene TRBV7-2; tentatively, D is TRBD2 (6 bases). V lost 7 bases, J lost 5 bases, and 20 bases lay in between. CDR3 length: 16 amino acids. Germline V gene lookup returns CDR1 SGHTA and CDR2 FQGNSA. The CDR3 region is CASTTLRRGGTGELFF. The CDR3 DNA reads as TGTGCCAGCACCACTCTAAGGAGGGGTGGAACCGGGGAGCTGTTTTTT.

The chain carries TRBV6-1 and TRBJ1-2; 10 bases agree with TRBD1. The CDR3 contains 14 residues. Germline V gives CDR1 MNHNS, CDR2 SASEGT. Losses at the gene ends were 7 bases for V and 6 bases for J; bases not matched to a gene: 8. CDR3 nucleotides: TGTGCCAGCATCGACAGGGGGCGGCGGGATGGCTACACCTTC. Translation: CASIDRGRRDGYTF.

The chain carries TRBV6-5 and TRBJ1-1; the match to TRBD1 covers 10 bases. Germline assignment: CDR1 MNHEY and CDR2 SVGAGI. The CDR3 consists of 14 residues. With 4 bases clipped from V and 7 bases from J, the junction kept 6 bases outside the gene matches. CDR3 residues: CASSLKGQGFEAFF. The CDR3 bases are TGTGCCAGCAGTTTAAAGGGACAGGGGTTTGAAGCTTTCTTT.

This chain connects TRBV5-6 to TRBJ2-1; no clear D gene. The CDR3 covers 11 residues. Germline CDR1 and CDR2: SGHDT and YYEEEE. The V end lost 5 bases, the J end lost 4 bases, and 4 bases lay between the germline ends. The CDR3 protein is CASRSYNEQFF. In DNA, the CDR3 is TGTGCCAGCAGATCTTACAATGAGCAGTTCTTC.